One and the same sample provided the 11 T cell receptor beta chains below, sequenced in a study of metastatic and nonmetastatic thyroid tumors. TCRdb re-called clones via MiXCR from the PCR reads. The sample lists about 59,000 clones; around 15% were seen once. Ahead of thyroid surgery, no patient had received treatment of any kind. The sample consisted of blood. The receptor source for this set is a male donor with papillary thyroid cancer or a benign thyroid nodule (not recorded which). Some clones in this sample may be carry-over from other donors' samples.

Notes on this clone: This may arise from a read error, as a much more abundant clone is one base away. This chain links TRBV6-1 with TRBJ2-7; D unclear. This CDR3 is built from 14 residues. Germline V CDR1 and CDR2: MNHNS, SASEGT. Here the CDR3 reads CASSRSTRSYEQYF. The DNA for the CDR3 is TGTGCCAGCAGTAGATCGACAAGATCCTATGAGCAGTACTTC.

This clone was recorded a few times. A read error is possible here, since a much larger clone lies one base away. The V gene is TRBV10-3, the J gene TRBJ2-3; a possible D gene is TRBD2 (5 bases). This CDR3 region has 18 residues. CDR1 and CDR2 (germline): ENHRY, SYGVKD. The V and J ends lost 4 bases and 0 bases respectively, with 20 bases between them. The DNA of the CDR3 is TGTGCCATCAGTGGTGGAGGAGGCAGCGTGACTAGCACAGATACGCAGTATTTT. It yields the protein CAISGGGGSVTSTDTQYF.

This clone was counted at least ten times. The CDR3 DNA is TGTGCCAGCAGTTACGGGACTAGCGGTATCAATGAGCAGTTCTTC. Its protein is CASSYGTSGINEQFF. The gene calls are TRBV6-6 and TRBJ2-1, with 11 bases that match TRBD2. Germline V lookup: CDR1 MNHNY, CDR2 SVGAGI (reference sequence). The trim removed 2 bases at V and 6 bases at J, leaving 3 bases unmatched. The CDR3 is 15 residues long.

The V and J genes are TRBV7-3 and TRBJ1-2, with TRBD1 as a possible D gene (6 bases). CDR1 is SGHTA, CDR2 FQGTGA, per germline. Trimming shortened V by 5 bases and J by 5 bases, and 18 bases separated the two germline ends. The CDR3 has 15 residues. The CDR3 coding sequence is TGTGCCAGCAGCCCGATGGCAGGGGTTGAATATGGCTACACCTTC. Encoded protein: CASSPMAGVEYGYTF.

The chain carries TRBV7-2 and TRBJ2-2; D may be TRBD1 (6 bases). This CDR3 has 18 amino acids. Deletions cut 0 bases from V and 3 bases from J, with 17 bases between. Germline CDR1 is SGHTA and CDR2 is FQGNSA. The CDR3 loop is CASSLAGTWGGYTGELFF. In nucleotides, the CDR3 is TGTGCCAGCAGCTTAGCTGGGACATGGGGCGGGTACACCGGGGAGCTGTTTTTT.

In the case of this clone: This may come from a read error, since a much larger clone is one base off. The rearrangement joins TRBV29-1 to TRBJ2-5; 8 bases align to TRBD1. The germline CDR1 and CDR2 sequences are SQVTM and ANQGSEA. V lost 8 bases to trimming and J lost 5 bases; unmatched junction nucleotides: 7. The CDR3 loop spans 12 amino acids. The CDR3: CSFRTGSETQYF. The CDR3 DNA reads TGCAGCTTCAGGACAGGGAGCGAGACCCAGTACTTC.

This clone has a handful of counts. In this CDR3 the conserved last residue, phenylalanine or tryptophan, is missing, so a read error is likely. The DNA is omitted, as the CDR3 cannot be located on it reliably, and the CDR3 follows TCRdb's listing. The chain uses TRBV24-1 and TRBJ1-1; no check of the table's D call, TRBD1, against the DNA was made. Counting both end residues, the CDR3 totals 15 amino acids. CDR1 is KGHDR and CDR2 is SFDVKD in the germline V gene. The CDR3 reads CATSDKTGGGTESFC.

This clone was found a few times. This could be a read error, since a much larger clone is one nucleotide away. The chain is built from TRBV19 and TRBJ2-3, with D unclear. Trimming stripped 5 bases from V and 5 bases from J, with 5 bases between. The germline V gene has CDR1 LNHDA and CDR2 SQIVND (reference sequence). The CDR3 contains 11 residues. DNA for the CDR3: TGTGCCAGTAGTTTTGGAGATACGCAGTATTTT. Protein product: CASSFGDTQYF.

This sequence joins TRBV19 and TRBJ1-2; maybe TRBD1 (6 bases). The length of the CDR3 is 14 residues. CDR1 and CDR2 from the germline V gene are LNHDA and SQIVND (reference sequence). V was trimmed by 5 bases and J by 0 bases, leaving 10 bases between them. CDR3 residues: CASSGNRANYGYTF. The CDR3 DNA sequence: TGTGCCAGTAGTGGAAACAGGGCTAACTATGGCTACACCTTC.

This clone appeared a few times. V usage is TRBV19 and J usage is TRBJ1-3; the match to TRBD1 covers 9 bases. The CDR3 spans 15 residues. CDR1 is LNHDA, CDR2 SQIVND, per germline (reference sequence). V was clipped by 7 bases and J by 3 bases; unmatched bases: 7. CDR3: CASTSGQGYGNTIYF. The CDR3 DNA reads TGTGCCAGTACCTCGGGACAGGGATATGGAAACACCATATATTTT.

This clone was counted at least ten times. The V and J genes are TRBV11-2 and TRBJ1-1; 8 positions match TRBD1. Germline loops: CDR1 SGHAT, CDR2 FQNNGV. J gave up 1 base and V 7 bases, and 5 bases lay outside the gene matches. The CDR3 runs to 14 residues. CDR3 in DNA: TGTGCCAGCACCCCGGGACAGGCGAACACTGAAGCTTTCTTT. This gives the protein CASTPGQANTEAFF. The full variable domain, with the rest looked up from reference TRBV11-2 and TRBJ1-1, is EAGVAQSPRYKIIEKRQSVAFWCNPISGHATLYWYQQILGQGPKLLIQFQNNGVVDDSQLPKDRFSAERLKGVDSTLKIQPAKLEDSAVYLCASTPGQANTEAFFGQGTRLTVV.